The table lists the clone carrying this TCR beta chain with a count of one. Its specificity is not known. Between the trimmed V and J ends, which lost 6 bases and 6 bases, there was a span of 12 bases. Looked up from germline, CDR1 is LNHNV and CDR2 is YYDKDF (reference sequence). The CDR3 extends over 13 amino acids. The sample comes from a study of CD8 T cells in Susac syndrome. Study results and caveats: The relatively small number of individuals in the TCR sequencing and HLA analysis was acknowledged by the study.

The sequenced target, TCR beta, came from blood CD8+ and CD4+ T cells. The patients serving as multiple sclerosis controls were treatment-naive. They had stable or active relapsing-remitting disease and fulfilled revised McDonald criteria. Random hexamers primed reverse transcription of about 0.45 to 1 ug RNA. immunoSEQ multiplex PCR amplified TCR beta CDR3 across 54 Vbeta, 13 Jbeta. One entry per CDR3 protein results from TCRdb running MiXCR on the immunoSEQ multiplex PCR reads. Among around 170,000 distinct CDR3 sequences listed, 85% to 95% were seen once. The sequence was collected from a human donor with multiple sclerosis. Sequencing input: CD8+ T cells from PBMCs. The rearrangement uses TRBV15 and TRBJ2-1, with D possibly matching TRBD1 (6 bases). DNA of the CDR3: TGTGCCACCAGGGGGGCAAGAGGCAATGAGCAGTTCTTC. Translated: CATRGARGNEQFF. Filled out from reference TRBV15 and TRBJ2-1, the complete variable domain reads DAMVIQNPRYQVTQFGKPVTLSCSQTLNHNVMYWYQQKSSQAPKLLFHYYDKDFNNEADTPDNFQSRRPNTSFCFLDIRSPGLGDTAMYLCATRGARGNEQFFGPGTRLTVL.